A single sample is the source of the 6 T cell receptor beta chains below, sequenced in a study of blood T cell repertoires in COVID-19. Sequenced by immunoSEQ multiplex PCR; TCRdb stores in-frame clones only, minus some. In the table there are approximately 240,000 clones, roughly four fifths of which are singletons. Sample: peripheral blood. Every receptor here comes from a man between 50 and 59 years old with acute or convalescent COVID-19.

The V and J genes are TRBV6-5 and TRBJ2-5, with 12 bases lining up with TRBD1. Trimming cost V 11 bases and J 4 bases; bases outside gene matches: 5. The length of the CDR3 is 13 residues. Germline CDR1 MNHEY, CDR2 SVGAGI. Here the CDR3 reads CAYRDRGRETQYF. CDR3 DNA sequence: TGTGCCTACAGGGACAGGGGGCGAGAGACCCAGTACTTC.

This chain joins TRBV24-1 and TRBJ2-1, with D maybe TRBD2 (6 bases). Germline CDR1 KGHDR, CDR2 SFDVKD. This CDR3 comprises 16 residues. The V and J ends lost 0 bases and 4 bases respectively, with 12 bases between them. The CDR3 DNA reads as TGTGCCACCAGTGATTTGTACGCGGAGGGGTACAATGAGCAGTTCTTC. Translated: CATSDLYAEGYNEQFF.

The chain uses TRBV6-6 and TRBJ2-1; 8 bases agree with TRBD1. From germline, CDR1 is MNHNY and CDR2 SVGAGI (reference sequence). J was trimmed by 4 bases and V by 6 bases; bases with no gene match: 5. This CDR3 comprises 14 residues. This chain's CDR3 is CASSEQGGYNEQFF. CDR3 in DNA: TGTGCCAGCAGCGAACAGGGGGGATACAATGAGCAGTTCTTC.

This clone was seen a handful of times. The chain joins TRBV12-3 or TRBV12-4 to TRBJ1-5; D uncertain. The CDR3 covers 13 residues. Trimming shortened V by 1 base and J by 5 bases, and 6 bases separated the two germline ends. This chain's CDR3 is CASSLGADQPQHF. CDR3 sequence (DNA): TGTGCCAGCAGTTTAGGGGCAGATCAGCCCCAGCATTTT.

This chain connects TRBV19 to TRBJ2-3; 9 bases match TRBD2. Germline V lookup: CDR1 LNHDA, CDR2 SQIVND (reference sequence). The junction had 6 bases not matched to a gene; V was cut back by 10 bases and J by 4 bases. This CDR3 region has 13 residues. The CDR3 loop is CAISGGRADTQYF. DNA for the CDR3: TGTGCCATAAGCGGGGGGCGGGCAGATACGCAGTATTTT.

The V and J genes are TRBV9 and TRBJ2-2; 7 positions agree with TRBD1. Trimming cost V 2 bases and J 4 bases; bases outside gene matches: 5. CDR3 length: 15 amino acids. Germline V CDR1 and CDR2: SGDLS, YYNGEE. CDR3 region: CASSVGQYFTGELFF. CDR3 DNA: TGTGCCAGCAGCGTGGGACAGTACTTCACCGGGGAGCTGTTTTTT.